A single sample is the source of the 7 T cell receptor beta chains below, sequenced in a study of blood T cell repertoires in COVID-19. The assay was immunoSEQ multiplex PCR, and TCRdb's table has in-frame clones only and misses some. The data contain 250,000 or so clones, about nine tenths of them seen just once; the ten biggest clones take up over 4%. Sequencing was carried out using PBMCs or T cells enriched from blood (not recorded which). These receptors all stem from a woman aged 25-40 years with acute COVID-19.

This chain's CDR3 is CAISDTLGAGGNTQYF. CDR3 sequence (DNA): TGTGCCATCAGCGATACATTGGGGGCGGGAGGAAATACGCAGTATTTT. The rearrangement links TRBV10-3 to TRBJ2-3, with 8 nucleotides matching TRBD2. The CDR3 totals 16 residues. From germline, CDR1 is ENHRY and CDR2 SYGVKD. V trimming: 6 bases; J trimming: 7 bases; junction bases outside the gene matches: 15.

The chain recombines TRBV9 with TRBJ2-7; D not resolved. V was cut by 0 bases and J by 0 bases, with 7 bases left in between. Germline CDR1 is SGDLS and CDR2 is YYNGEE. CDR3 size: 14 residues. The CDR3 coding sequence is TGTGCCAGCAGCGTAGGCCCTAGCTCCTACGAGCAGTACTTC. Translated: CASSVGPSSYEQYF.

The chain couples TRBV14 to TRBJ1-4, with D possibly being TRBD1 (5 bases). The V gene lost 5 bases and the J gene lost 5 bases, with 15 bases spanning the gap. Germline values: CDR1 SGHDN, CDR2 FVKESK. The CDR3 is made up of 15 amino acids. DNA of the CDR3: TGTGCCAGCAGCAACATCGGGGGATGGAATGAAAAACTGTTTTTT. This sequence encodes CASSNIGGWNEKLFF.

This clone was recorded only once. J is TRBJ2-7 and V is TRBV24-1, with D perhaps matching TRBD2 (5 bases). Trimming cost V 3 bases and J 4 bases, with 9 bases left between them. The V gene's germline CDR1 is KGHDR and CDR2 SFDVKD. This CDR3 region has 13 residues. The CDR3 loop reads CATSDSREYEQYF. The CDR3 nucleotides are TGTGCCACCAGTGATAGTAGGGAGTACGAGCAGTACTTC.

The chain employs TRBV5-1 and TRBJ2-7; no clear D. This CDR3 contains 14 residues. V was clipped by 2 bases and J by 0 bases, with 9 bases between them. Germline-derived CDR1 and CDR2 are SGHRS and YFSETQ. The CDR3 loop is CASSLGDGSYEQYF. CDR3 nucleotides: TGCGCCAGCAGCTTAGGAGACGGCTCCTACGAGCAGTACTTC.

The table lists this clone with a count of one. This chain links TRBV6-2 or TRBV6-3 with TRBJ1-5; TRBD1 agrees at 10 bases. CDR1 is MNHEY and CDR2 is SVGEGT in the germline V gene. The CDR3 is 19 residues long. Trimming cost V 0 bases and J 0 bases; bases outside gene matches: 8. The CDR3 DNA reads TGTGCCAGCAGTTACTCGGAGGGACAGGGGATTTATAGCAATCAGCCCCAGCATTTT. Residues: CASSYSEGQGIYSNQPQHF.

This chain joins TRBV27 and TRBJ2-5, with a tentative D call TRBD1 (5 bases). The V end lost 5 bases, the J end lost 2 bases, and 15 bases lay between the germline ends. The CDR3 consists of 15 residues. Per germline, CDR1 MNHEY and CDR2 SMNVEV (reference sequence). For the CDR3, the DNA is TGTGCCAGCAGTCCAAAAATCGACAGACAAGAGACCCAGTACTTC. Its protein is CASSPKIDRQETQYF.